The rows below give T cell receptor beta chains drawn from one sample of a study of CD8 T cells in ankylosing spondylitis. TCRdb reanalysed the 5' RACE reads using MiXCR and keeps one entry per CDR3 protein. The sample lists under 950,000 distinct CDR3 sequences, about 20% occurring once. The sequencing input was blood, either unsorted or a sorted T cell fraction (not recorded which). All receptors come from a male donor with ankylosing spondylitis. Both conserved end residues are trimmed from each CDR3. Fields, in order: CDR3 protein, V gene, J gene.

AISARGQKGDEQF,TRBV10-3,TRBJ2-1
SAGREASKEQY,TRBV29-1,TRBJ2-7
ASRTGGLGETQY,TRBV6-1,TRBJ2-5
ASSLGQAGGLIEQF,TRBV5-1,TRBJ2-1
ASSPDTYYGYT,TRBV4-1,TRBJ1-2
SARNRQNPYEQY,TRBV20-1,TRBJ2-7
ASSTGQVQETQY,TRBV12-3/TRBV12-4,TRBJ2-5
ASSPPGLSDEQY,TRBV4-1,TRBJ2-7
AIGEGAPYEQY,TRBV10-3,TRBJ2-7
ASRLTGLTEAF,TRBV12-3/TRBV12-4,TRBJ1-1
ASSQGLAGGISYEQY,TRBV4-1,TRBJ2-7
ASSELSGADEQY,TRBV6-1,TRBJ2-7
ASSLGGVYYTDTQY,TRBV11-2,TRBJ2-3
SAWDIGNTGELF,TRBV20-1,TRBJ2-2
AWRPPGVGAF,TRBV30,TRBJ1-1
ASSHQGSGSGTGELF,TRBV4-1,TRBJ2-2
SARDYGLAGGTDTQY,TRBV20-1,TRBJ2-3
ASSEPGGTDIQY,TRBV25-1,TRBJ2-4
SVEDAGIEAF,TRBV29-1,TRBJ1-1
ASSEWQSSYEQY,TRBV10-2,TRBJ2-7
AWMEKGGGKNIQY,TRBV30,TRBJ2-4
AIRLQETQY,TRBV3-1,TRBJ2-5
ATSERTSGSSYEQY,TRBV24-1,TRBJ2-7
ASSGPLGNTEAF,TRBV2,TRBJ1-1
ASSLEGPTVDGELF,TRBV5-1,TRBJ2-2
ASSLWAGGAYGYT,TRBV12-3/TRBV12-4,TRBJ1-2
ASSLVGLAVHTDTQY,TRBV7-2,TRBJ2-3
ASRTGTGNEKLF,TRBV5-1,TRBJ1-4
ASSLDREDTDTQY,TRBV7-9,TRBJ2-3
ASSLGREPY,TRBV7-9,TRBJ1-1
AISSTGANQETQY,TRBV10-3,TRBJ2-5
ASSLTGFNSPLH,TRBV5-6,TRBJ1-6
ARSLILAGEQETQY,TRBV5-3,TRBJ2-5
SVEDRLAPGGGGYEQY,TRBV29-1,TRBJ2-7
ASSMREHTYEQY,TRBV12-3/TRBV12-4,TRBJ2-7
ATDRGAGR,TRBV12-3/TRBV12-4,TRBJ1-3
ASSPAGTGSYGYT,TRBV28,TRBJ1-2
AWSEGRGGNSPLH,TRBV30,TRBJ1-6
ASSFHINNEQF,TRBV12-3/TRBV12-4,TRBJ2-1
ASSRQGSVRSWQF,TRBV28,TRBJ2-1
ASSLGRIAGGYNEQF,TRBV7-6,TRBJ2-1
ASSLGPADTQY,TRBV6-4,TRBJ2-3
ASSPIVGQNTEAF,TRBV7-3,TRBJ1-1
ASSIRTQETQY,TRBV7-9,TRBJ2-5
ASSLSPYTDTQY,TRBV7-2,TRBJ2-3
ASSLRTGTGTDEQF,TRBV5-5,TRBJ2-1
ASSYSVRQGNEQF,TRBV6-2/TRBV6-3,TRBJ2-1
ASSREPGTLETQY,TRBV7-3,TRBJ2-5
ASSTMGDGEAF,TRBV7-8,TRBJ1-1
ASSMGLAGVTEQF,TRBV5-1,TRBJ2-1
ASSPPAGYGGTYQETQY,TRBV11-1,TRBJ2-5
ASSLIERGEQF,TRBV2,TRBJ2-1
ASKTSGSGLEQY,TRBV7-2,TRBJ2-7
ASSPQGYTEAF,TRBV2,TRBJ1-1